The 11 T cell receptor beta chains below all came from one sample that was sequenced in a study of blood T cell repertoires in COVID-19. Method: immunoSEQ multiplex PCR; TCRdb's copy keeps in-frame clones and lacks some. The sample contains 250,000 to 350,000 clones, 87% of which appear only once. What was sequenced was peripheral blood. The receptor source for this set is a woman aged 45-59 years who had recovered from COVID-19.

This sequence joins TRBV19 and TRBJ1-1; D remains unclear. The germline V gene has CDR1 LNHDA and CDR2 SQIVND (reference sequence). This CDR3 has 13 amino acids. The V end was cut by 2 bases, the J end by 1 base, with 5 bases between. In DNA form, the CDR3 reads TGTGCCAGTAGTATAAACAAGAACACTGAAGCTTTCTTT. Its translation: CASSINKNTEAFF.

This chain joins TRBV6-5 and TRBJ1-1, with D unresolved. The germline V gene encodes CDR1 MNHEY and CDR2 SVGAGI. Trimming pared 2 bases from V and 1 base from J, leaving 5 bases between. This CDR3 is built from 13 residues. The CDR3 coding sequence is TGTGCCAGCAGTTACCGTAAGAACACTGAAGCTTTCTTT. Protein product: CASSYRKNTEAFF.

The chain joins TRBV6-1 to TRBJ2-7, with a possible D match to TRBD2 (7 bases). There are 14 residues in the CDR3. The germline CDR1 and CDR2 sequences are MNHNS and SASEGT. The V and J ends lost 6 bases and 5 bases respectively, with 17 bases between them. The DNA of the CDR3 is TGTGCCAGCAGCGGGGAGGGCAGGGGAGACGAGCAGTACTTC. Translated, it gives CASSGEGRGDEQYF.

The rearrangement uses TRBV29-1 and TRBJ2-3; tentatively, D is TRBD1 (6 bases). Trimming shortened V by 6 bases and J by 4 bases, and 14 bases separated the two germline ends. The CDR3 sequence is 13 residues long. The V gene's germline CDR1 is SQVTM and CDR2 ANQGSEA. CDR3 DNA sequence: TGCAGCGTCTGGAAACAGGGAGCAGATACGCAGTATTTT. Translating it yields CSVWKQGADTQYF.

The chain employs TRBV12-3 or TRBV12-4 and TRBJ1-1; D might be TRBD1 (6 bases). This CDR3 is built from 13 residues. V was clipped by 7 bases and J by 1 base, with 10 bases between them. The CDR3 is CASTRTANTEAFF. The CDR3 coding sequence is TGTGCCAGCACACGGACAGCGAACACTGAAGCTTTCTTT.

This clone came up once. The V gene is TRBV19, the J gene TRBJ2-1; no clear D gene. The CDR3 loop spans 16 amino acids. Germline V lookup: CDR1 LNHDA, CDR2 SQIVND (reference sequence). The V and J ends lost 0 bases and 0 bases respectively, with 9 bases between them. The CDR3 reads CASSIDLESSYNEQFF. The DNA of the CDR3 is TGTGCCAGTAGTATAGATCTGGAGAGCTCCTACAATGAGCAGTTCTTC. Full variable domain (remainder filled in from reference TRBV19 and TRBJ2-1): DGGITQSPKYLFRKEGQNVTLSCEQNLNHDAMYWYRQDPGQGLRLIYYSQIVNDFQKGDIAEGYSVSREKKESFPLTVTSAQKNPTAFYLCASSIDLESSYNEQFFGPGTRLTVL.

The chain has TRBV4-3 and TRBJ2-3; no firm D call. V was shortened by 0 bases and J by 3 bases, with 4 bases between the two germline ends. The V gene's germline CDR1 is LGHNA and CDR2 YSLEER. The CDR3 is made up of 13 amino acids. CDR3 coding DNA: TGCGCCAGCAGCCAAGATAGAACAGATACGCAGTATTTT. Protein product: CASSQDRTDTQYF.

The CDR3 reads CASRDDPRVTEAFF. In DNA, the CDR3 is TGTGCCAGCAGGGACGACCCGAGGGTCACTGAAGCTTTCTTT. J is TRBJ1-1 and V is TRBV2; D unclear. The germline CDR1 and CDR2 sequences are SNHLY and FYNNEI. With 6 bases removed from V and 4 bases from J, the gap between germline ends came to 15 bases. The CDR3 is made up of 14 amino acids.

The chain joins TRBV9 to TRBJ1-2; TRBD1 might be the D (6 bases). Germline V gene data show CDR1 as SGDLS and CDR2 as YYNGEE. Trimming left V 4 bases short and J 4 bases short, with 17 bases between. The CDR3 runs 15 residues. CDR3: CASSRVREGGYGYTF. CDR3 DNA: TGTGCCAGCAGCCGAGTCAGGGAAGGGGGCTATGGCTACACCTTC.

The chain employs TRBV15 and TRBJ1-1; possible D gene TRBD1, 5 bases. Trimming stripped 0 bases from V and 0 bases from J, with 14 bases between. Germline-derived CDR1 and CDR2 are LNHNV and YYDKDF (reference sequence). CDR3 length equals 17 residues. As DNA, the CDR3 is TGTGCCACCAGCAGAGATTGGGGAGGGGCAATGAACACTGAAGCTTTCTTT. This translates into CATSRDWGGAMNTEAFF.

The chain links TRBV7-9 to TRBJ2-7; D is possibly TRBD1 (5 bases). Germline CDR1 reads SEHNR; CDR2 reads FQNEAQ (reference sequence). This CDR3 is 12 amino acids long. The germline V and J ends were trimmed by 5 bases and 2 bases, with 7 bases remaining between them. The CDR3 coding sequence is TGTGCCAGCAGCCGACAGCCCTACGAGCAGTACTTC. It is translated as CASSRQPYEQYF. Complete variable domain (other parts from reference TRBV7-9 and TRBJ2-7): DTGVSQNPRHKITKRGQNVTFRCDPISEHNRLYWYRQTLGQGPEFLTYFQNEAQLEKSRLLSDRFSAERPKGSFSTLEIQRTEQGDSAMYLCASSRQPYEQYFGPGTRLTVT.